These 30 T cell receptor beta chains were sequenced from one sample in a study of blood T cell repertoires in COVID-19. The protocol was immunoSEQ multiplex PCR, while the TCRdb copy is restricted to in-frame clones and leaves out a portion. Here the sample spans around 150,000 clones, roughly nine tenths being singletons. Material: peripheral blood. Every receptor here comes from a human donor with COVID-19, enrolled during active disease. The donor label of this sample is uncertain.

The chain is built from TRBV10-3 and TRBJ2-6; TRBD1 is a possible D gene (6 bases). V was shortened by 6 bases and J by 0 bases, with 9 bases between the two germline ends. The length of the CDR3 is 15 residues. Germline loops: CDR1 ENHRY, CDR2 SYGVKD. CDR3 residues: CAISTGSSGANVLTF. CDR3 nucleotide sequence: TGTGCCATCAGCACAGGGAGCTCTGGGGCCAACGTCCTGACTTTC.

V usage is TRBV19 and J usage is TRBJ1-5, with 9 bases that match TRBD1. The V and J ends lost 6 bases and 5 bases, in that order; junction bases with no gene match: 8. The CDR3 has 15 amino acids. Germline CDR1 is LNHDA and CDR2 is SQIVND (reference sequence). In DNA, the CDR3 is TGTGCCAGTAGGGGGACAGGGTTGGGGGATCAGCCCCAGCATTTT. Amino acid sequence: CASRGTGLGDQPQHF.

The gene calls are TRBV5-1 and TRBJ2-7, with 11 nucleotides matching TRBD2. The V and J ends lost 8 bases and 0 bases, in that order; junction bases with no gene match: 13. The CDR3 extends over 17 amino acids. Germline assignment: CDR1 SGHRS and CDR2 YFSETQ. The CDR3 region is CASAGLAGGGNSYEQYF. CDR3 DNA sequence: TGCGCCAGTGCCGGGCTAGCGGGAGGAGGGAACTCCTACGAGCAGTACTTC.

The chain carries TRBV7-9 and TRBJ1-3; D is perhaps TRBD1 (6 bases). Germline assignment: CDR1 SEHNR and CDR2 FQNEAQ (reference sequence). Trimming removed 1 base from V and 3 bases from J, with 16 bases in between. The CDR3 loop spans 17 amino acids. The CDR3 reads CASSLGGQPIYGNTIYF. For the CDR3, the DNA is TGTGCCAGCAGCTTAGGGGGGCAACCGATCTATGGAAACACCATATATTTT.

The genes are TRBV27 and TRBJ2-3; possible D gene TRBD2, 6 bases. This CDR3 has 14 residues. Trimming left V 5 bases short and J 1 base short, with 10 bases between. Germline V gene data show CDR1 as MNHEY and CDR2 as SMNVEV (reference sequence). CDR3 in amino acids: CASSPRDGTDTQYF. CDR3 nucleotides: TGTGCCAGCAGTCCGCGGGACGGCACAGATACGCAGTATTTT.

The CDR3 DNA sequence: TGTGCCATCAGTGAGTTCGAGCGGGGAAACACCATATATTTT. Translated, it gives CAISEFERGNTIYF. J is TRBJ1-3 and V is TRBV10-3; D gene ambiguous. Trimming left V 1 base short and J 4 bases short, with 8 bases between. The CDR3 covers 14 residues. Looked up from germline, CDR1 is ENHRY and CDR2 is SYGVKD.

The chain has TRBV12-3 or TRBV12-4 and TRBJ1-5; D is ambiguous. The CDR3 contains 13 residues. Trimming took off 1 base at V and 4 bases at J, with 5 bases between the two ends. CDR3 nucleotides: TGTGCCAGCAGTTTAGACAGAAATCAGCCCCAGCATTTT. The encoded protein is CASSLDRNQPQHF.

The chain carries TRBV24-1 and TRBJ1-6; unclear D gene. CDR1 and CDR2 from the germline V gene are KGHDR and SFDVKD. Trimming pared 3 bases from V and 0 bases from J, leaving 8 bases between. The CDR3 consists of 16 residues. The CDR3 region has the DNA TGTGCCACCAGTGATCGACTAAGCTCCTATAATTCACCCCTCCACTTT. Translation: CATSDRLSSYNSPLHF.

The chain joins TRBV28 to TRBJ2-7; 7 nucleotides align to TRBD2. This CDR3 is 15 amino acids long. Germline CDR1 is MDHEN and CDR2 is SYDVKM. V shed 5 bases and J 2 bases; nucleotides not matched to a gene: 9. CDR3 DNA: TGTGCCAGCAGTCCGTGGGGGGGAGGGCCCTACGAGCAGTACTTC. It encodes CASSPWGGGPYEQYF.

V and J are TRBV27 and TRBJ1-5; 7 bases map to TRBD1. Germline CDR1 and CDR2: MNHEY and SMNVEV (reference sequence). CDR3 length: 13 amino acids. Unmatched junction bases numbered 2, after V lost 5 bases and J lost 4 bases. The CDR3 is CASSPQGNQPQHF. CDR3 DNA sequence: TGTGCCAGCAGTCCACAGGGGAATCAGCCCCAGCATTTT.

V is TRBV18 and J is TRBJ2-2, with 12 positions matching TRBD1. Germline CDR1 KGHSH, CDR2 LQKENI. Trimming removed 4 bases from V and 5 bases from J; junction bases left unmatched: 2. CDR3 length equals 15 residues. CDR3: CASSLGQGATGELFF. DNA for the CDR3: TGTGCCAGCTCACTGGGACAGGGGGCGACCGGGGAGCTGTTTTTT.

The genes are TRBV29-1 and TRBJ1-2; 12 positions agree with TRBD1. Trimming cost V 1 base and J 9 bases; bases outside gene matches: 6. Germline CDR1 reads SQVTM; CDR2 reads ANQGSEA. The CDR3 is 14 residues long. The CDR3 DNA reads as TGCAGCGTTGAAGGTGGGACAGGGGGCACGAGCTACACCTTC. Translation: CSVEGGTGGTSYTF.

This sequence joins TRBV6-5 and TRBJ1-4; the D gene is possibly TRBD1 (5 bases). V shed 7 bases and J shed 4 bases, with 10 bases lying between them. Germline V gene lookup returns CDR1 MNHEY and CDR2 SVGAGI. This CDR3 comprises 13 residues. CDR3: CASMGGFNEKLFF. The CDR3, as DNA: TGTGCCAGCATGGGGGGGTTTAATGAAAAACTGTTTTTT.

The CDR3 sequence: CASSPGPSGGTDTQYF. The CDR3 DNA follows: TGTGCCAGCAGCCCAGGCCCTAGCGGGGGCACAGATACGCAGTATTTT. The rearrangement joins TRBV13 to TRBJ2-3; 9 nucleotides agree with TRBD2. This CDR3 has 16 amino acids. Trimming cost V 5 bases and J 1 base; bases outside gene matches: 7. Germline-derived CDR1 and CDR2 are PRHDT and FYEKMQ (reference sequence). The complete variable domain, with remaining parts taken from reference TRBV13 and TRBJ2-3, reads AAGVIQSPRHLIKEKRETATLKCYPIPRHDTVYWYQQGPGQDPQFLISFYEKMQSDKGSIPDRFSAQQFSDYHSELNMSSLELGDSALYFCASSPGPSGGTDTQYFGPGTRLTVL.

The V call is TRBV9, the J call TRBJ1-4, with a weak D call TRBD1 (5 bases). The CDR3 length is 14 residues. V was trimmed by 2 bases and J by 7 bases, leaving 12 bases between them. In germline, CDR1 is SGDLS, CDR2 YYNGEE. The DNA of the CDR3 is TGTGCCAGCAGCGTGGAAGGGGAGGGTGAAAAACTGTTTTTT. Translated: CASSVEGEGEKLFF.

The chain combines TRBV28 with TRBJ1-2; a possible D gene is TRBD1 (5 bases). V shed 6 bases and J shed 1 base, with 9 bases lying between them. Germline CDR1 is MDHEN and CDR2 is SYDVKM. This CDR3 has 13 residues. The CDR3 nucleotides read TGTGCCAGCAGGAAAGGGGTTAACTATGGCTACACCTTC. It yields the protein CASRKGVNYGYTF.

This clone has a single count. V gene TRBV7-3 combines with J gene TRBJ2-2, with D hard to call. V shed 4 bases and J shed 3 bases, with 3 bases lying between them. There are 12 residues in the CDR3. Germline CDR1 and CDR2: SGHTA and FQGTGA. The CDR3 nucleotides read TGTGCCAGCAGCTCCTACACCGGGGAGCTGTTTTTT. Its protein product is CASSSYTGELFF.

The CDR3 spells CASSQGSGTAPIKLFF. CDR3 sequence (DNA): TGTGCCAGCAGCCAAGGATCCGGGACAGCCCCTATAAAACTGTTTTTT. This chain links TRBV3-1 (or the pseudogene TRBV3-2) with TRBJ1-4; 7 positions match TRBD1. Germline V gene lookup returns CDR1 LGHDT and CDR2 YNNKEL (reference sequence). V dropped 1 base and J dropped 10; count of bases not matched to a gene: 12. This CDR3 has 16 amino acids.

This chain connects TRBV18 to TRBJ1-5; D not certain. This CDR3 spans 14 amino acids. V was pared by 3 bases and J by 1 base, with 7 bases between. The germline gives CDR1 KGHSH, CDR2 LQKENI. The CDR3, as DNA: TGTGCCAGCTCACCCCAACACAGCAATCAGCCCCAGCATTTT. Translation gives CASSPQHSNQPQHF.

V gene TRBV12-3 or TRBV12-4 combines with J gene TRBJ1-4, with 7 bases matching TRBD1. The CDR3 runs to 13 residues. Trimming removed 6 bases from V and 8 bases from J; junction bases left unmatched: 6. Written as DNA, the CDR3 is TGTGCCAGCAGGTACGGGACAGAGGAAAAACTGTTTTTT. Amino acids: CASRYGTEEKLFF.

J is TRBJ1-2 and V is TRBV5-5; 10 bases match TRBD1. The V gene end was trimmed by 0 bases and the J gene end by 10 bases; junction bases not matched to a gene: 6. This CDR3 region has 14 residues. Germline assignment: CDR1 SGHKS and CDR2 YYEKEE (reference sequence). The CDR3 nucleotides are TGTGCCAGCAGCTTGGAGGGGACAGGGGCAGCCTACACCTTC. Its translation: CASSLEGTGAAYTF.

This clone appeared a few times. The gene calls are TRBV11-2 and TRBJ2-3, with 7 bases identical to TRBD2. The CDR3 contains 15 residues. Unmatched junction bases numbered 5, after V lost 5 bases and J lost 0 bases. Germline CDR1 SGHAT, CDR2 FQNNGV. CDR3 bases: TGTGCCAGCAGCCCGCTAGCGGTTAGCACAGATACGCAGTATTTT. It yields the protein CASSPLAVSTDTQYF.

This chain joins TRBV5-5 and TRBJ2-1; 14 bases align to TRBD2. The CDR3 consists of 17 residues. Germline V gives CDR1 SGHKS, CDR2 YYEKEE (reference sequence). V lost 0 bases and J lost 15; bases outside the gene matches: 14. As DNA, the CDR3 is TGTGCCAGCAGCTTGGTTCTTCCGGGACTAGCGGGAGAGCAGGGGTTCTTC. As protein: CASSLVLPGLAGEQGFF.

V and J are TRBV7-9 and TRBJ2-7; TRBD1 aligns across 9 bases. J gave up 6 bases and V 3 bases, and 3 bases lay outside the gene matches. The germline gives CDR1 SEHNR, CDR2 FQNEAQ (reference sequence). There are 13 residues in the CDR3. CDR3 amino acids: CASSFGTGFEQYF. The DNA of the CDR3 is TGTGCCAGCAGCTTCGGGACAGGGTTCGAGCAGTACTTC.

The chain uses TRBV12-5 and TRBJ2-2, with a tentative D call TRBD2 (5 bases). Trimming cost V 2 bases and J 6 bases, with 16 bases left between them. The germline gives CDR1 LGHNT, CDR2 FRNRAP. The CDR3 contains 16 residues. Here the CDR3 reads CASGLPSRLEAGELFF. Here the CDR3 DNA reads TGTGCTAGTGGTTTGCCAAGCCGTCTGGAGGCCGGGGAGCTGTTTTTT.

This chain uses TRBV6-5 with TRBJ2-1; tentatively, D is TRBD2 (6 bases). Germline V gene sequence: CDR1 MNHEY, CDR2 SVGAGI. The CDR3 runs to 15 residues. The germline V and J ends were trimmed by 4 bases and 6 bases, with 16 bases remaining between them. The CDR3 region is CASSFRSGLANEQFF. DNA for the CDR3: TGTGCCAGCAGTTTCCGTAGCGGCTTGGCCAATGAGCAGTTCTTC.

CDR3 protein: CASSYGTLSQPQHF. Written as DNA, the CDR3 is TGTGCCAGCAGTTACGGGACACTCAGCCAGCCCCAGCATTTT. The gene calls are TRBV6-6 and TRBJ1-5, with D possibly matching TRBD1 (6 bases). V lost 2 bases and J lost 7, with 12 bases in between. Germline-derived CDR1 and CDR2 are MNHNY and SVGAGI (reference sequence). The CDR3 loop spans 14 amino acids.

This clone came up a few times. The J gene is TRBJ2-7, the V gene TRBV19; 8 bases match TRBD1. The ends lost 9 bases at V and 5 bases at J; junction bases unmatched: 12. Germline V gene data show CDR1 as LNHDA and CDR2 as SQIVND (reference sequence). The CDR3 is 14 residues long. The CDR3 loop reads CARRAPGGVHEQYF. The CDR3 nucleotides read TGTGCCAGGCGCGCCCCAGGGGGCGTACACGAGCAGTACTTC.

The chain links TRBV7-3 to TRBJ2-7; 7 bases agree with TRBD2. V lost 2 bases to trimming and J lost 3 bases; unmatched junction nucleotides: 10. CDR1 and CDR2 (germline): SGHTA, FQGTGA. The CDR3 consists of 16 residues. This CDR3 is CASSLAGGGGNYEQYF. As DNA, the CDR3 is TGTGCCAGCAGCTTAGCGGGCGGGGGAGGAAACTACGAGCAGTACTTC.

The CDR3 reads CASSPSRDTEQYF. The CDR3 DNA reads as TGTGCCAGTAGTCCCTCCCGGGACACCGAGCAGTACTTC. This chain connects TRBV19 to TRBJ2-7; possibly TRBD1 for D (6 bases). Trimming stripped 5 bases from V and 6 bases from J, with 14 bases between. This CDR3 has 13 amino acids. Germline loops: CDR1 LNHDA, CDR2 SQIVND (reference sequence).